Below, 11 T cell receptor beta chains from the same sample are listed, as sequenced in a study of blood T cell repertoires in COVID-19. This table comes from immunoSEQ multiplex PCR, and its TCRdb copy is limited to in-frame clones, with some not included. Here the sample spans roughly 310,000 clones, around 89% being singletons. The material sequenced was PBMCs or T cells enriched from blood (not recorded which). These receptors all come from a middle-aged woman who had recovered from COVID-19.

This sequence joins TRBV27 and TRBJ1-4; unclear D gene. Trimming removed 1 base from V and 1 base from J, with 7 bases in between. The CDR3 has 15 residues. Looked up from germline, CDR1 is MNHEY and CDR2 is SMNVEV (reference sequence). CDR3: CASSLYRGTNEKLFF. Written as DNA, the CDR3 is TGTGCCAGCAGTTTATATCGGGGAACTAATGAAAAACTGTTTTTT.

This clone was picked up one time. The chain carries TRBV27 and TRBJ2-6; 7 bases match TRBD1. Germline V gene lookup returns CDR1 MNHEY and CDR2 SMNVEV (reference sequence). The V and J ends lost 5 bases and 8 bases, in that order; junction bases with no gene match: 18. The CDR3 totals 18 residues. The CDR3 DNA is TGTGCCAGCAGTCTACGAGGTATGACAGGGTTGCTTCCCAACGTCCTGACTTTC. This translates into CASSLRGMTGLLPNVLTF.

CDR3 nucleotides: TGTGCCAGCAGTCCGACAGGGACTCTCTACGAGCAGTACTTC. This gives the protein CASSPTGTLYEQYF. V usage is TRBV28 and J usage is TRBJ2-7; perhaps TRBD1 as D (7 bases). The CDR3 covers 14 residues. Trimming pared 5 bases from V and 3 bases from J, leaving 14 bases between. Per the germline V gene, CDR1 is MDHEN and CDR2 is SYDVKM. Together with reference TRBV28 and TRBJ2-7, the CDR3 gives the full variable domain: DVKVTQSSRYLVKRTGEKVFLECVQDMDHENMFWYRQDPGLGLRLIYFSYDVKMKEKGDIPEGYSVSREKKERFSLILESASTNQTSMYLCASSPTGTLYEQYFGPGTRLTVT.

This clone was found a few times. The chain carries TRBV19 and TRBJ1-2, with D perhaps TRBD1 (5 bases). CDR1 LNHDA and CDR2 SQIVND come from the germline V gene (reference sequence). The CDR3 has 14 amino acids. V dropped 10 bases and J dropped 4 bases, with 19 bases sitting between them. CDR3 nucleotide sequence: TGTGCCACTCTAGACAGCCGTGGCGGCTATGGCTACACCTTC. Residues: CATLDSRGGYGYTF.

The chain employs TRBV24-1 and TRBJ2-1, with D maybe TRBD1 (5 bases). The germline CDR1 and CDR2 sequences are KGHDR and SFDVKD. V was trimmed by 7 bases and J by 4 bases, leaving 10 bases between them. CDR3 length equals 13 residues. As DNA, the CDR3 is TGTGCCACCAGGGACACGGAATACAATGAGCAGTTCTTC. This gives the protein CATRDTEYNEQFF.

In DNA, the CDR3 is TGTGCCAGCAGGACTAGCGGAGTGGTCTACGAGCAGTACTTC. It specifies CASRTSGVVYEQYF. The chain couples TRBV7-2 to TRBJ2-7; 9 bases match TRBD2. V was clipped by 6 bases and J by 3 bases; unmatched bases: 6. Germline lookup yields CDR1 SGHTA and CDR2 FQGNSA. This CDR3 contains 14 residues. Full variable domain (missing parts from reference TRBV7-2 and TRBJ2-7): GAGVSQSPSNKVTEKGKDVELRCDPISGHTALYWYRQSLGQGLEFLIYFQGNSAPDKSGLPSDRFSAERTGGSVSTLTIQRTQQEDSAVYLCASRTSGVVYEQYFGPGTRLTVT.

The J gene is TRBJ1-1, the V gene TRBV5-4; a weak D match, TRBD1 (6 bases). V lost 5 bases to trimming and J lost 8 bases, with 16 bases between them. Germline CDR1 reads SGHNT; CDR2 reads YYREEE (reference sequence). CDR3 length: 13 amino acids. The CDR3 loop reads CASSWGTIGEAFF. CDR3 coding DNA: TGTGCCAGCAGTTGGGGGACAATTGGGGAAGCTTTCTTT.

V gene TRBV11-2 combines with J gene TRBJ2-7, with TRBD2 matching over 12 bases. The CDR3 extends over 15 amino acids. V dropped 5 bases and J dropped 5; count of bases not matched to a gene: 7. In germline, CDR1 is SGHAT, CDR2 FQNNGV. This CDR3 reads CASSPSSGGVDEQYF. The CDR3 region has the DNA TGTGCCAGCAGCCCGTCTAGCGGGGGGGTCGACGAGCAGTACTTC.

The chain couples TRBV3-1 (or the pseudogene TRBV3-2) to TRBJ2-2; D remains ambiguous. V was cut by 3 bases and J by 6 bases, with 11 bases left in between. The CDR3 covers 14 residues. CDR1 is LGHDT and CDR2 is YNNKEL in the germline V gene (reference sequence). The DNA of the CDR3 is TGTGCCAGCAGCCAGACTGGTGGTGCCGGGGAGCTGTTTTTT. Protein product: CASSQTGGAGELFF.

The chain joins TRBV2 to TRBJ1-6; 7 bases agree with TRBD1. Germline V gene lookup returns CDR1 SNHLY and CDR2 FYNNEI. With V trimmed by 2 bases and J by 8 bases, 6 bases remained unmatched. The CDR3 is 15 amino acids. The CDR3 loop is CASSEMGQKYSPLHF. The CDR3 DNA sequence: TGTGCCAGCAGTGAAATGGGACAGAAGTATTCACCCCTCCACTTT.

This sequence joins TRBV19 and TRBJ2-1; D might be TRBD1 (6 bases). This CDR3 region has 15 residues. Germline CDR1 is LNHDA and CDR2 is SQIVND (reference sequence). V was shortened by 5 bases and J by 0 bases, with 11 bases between the two germline ends. The CDR3 reads CASSLQGSSYNEQFF. The CDR3 DNA reads TGTGCCAGTAGTCTCCAGGGGTCCTCCTACAATGAGCAGTTCTTC. The variable domain in full, with the rest retrieved from reference TRBV19 and TRBJ2-1, is DGGITQSPKYLFRKEGQNVTLSCEQNLNHDAMYWYRQDPGQGLRLIYYSQIVNDFQKGDIAEGYSVSREKKESFPLTVTSAQKNPTAFYLCASSLQGSSYNEQFFGPGTRLTVL.